This TCR beta chain was captured in a study of tumor-infiltrating lymphocytes in localized non-small cell lung cancer. Study-wide results and caveats: Tumor T-cell fraction from TCR sequencing was not associated with recurrence-free survival (p = 0.61). No T-cell fraction difference was seen between IM1 and IM2 tumors.

Regarding this clone: Its antigen is unidentified.

Germline values: CDR1 SGHVS, CDR2 FNYEAQ. The CDR3 is made up of 14 amino acids. V was clipped by 2 bases and J by 5 bases, with 10 bases between them. Sequenced by immunoSEQ multiplex PCR; TCRdb stores in-frame clones only, minus some. The repertoire holds fewer than 20,000 clones, with around 80% as singletons. The receptor comes from a human donor with non-small cell lung cancer. The sample taken for sequencing was lung tumor tissue. J is TRBJ2-1 and V is TRBV7-6; D is possibly TRBD2 (5 bases). The CDR3 DNA reads TGTGCCAGCAGCTTATACAGCGGAGACAATGAGCAGTTCTTC. Amino acid sequence: CASSLYSGDNEQFF.